The clone carrying this T cell receptor beta chain was recorded at least ten times. In the original workflow: Clinicopathological groups of papillary thyroid cancer showed CDR3 differences that were used to build a distant-metastasis classifier. TCRdb reanalyzed the PCR reads with MiXCR. The V and J calls and clone size come from TCRdb's table, not from the authors' own analysis. The sample yields tens of thousands of clones, around 12% seen once. This entry is derived from a study of metastatic and nonmetastatic thyroid tumors. About the study: Repertoires from malignant and benign thyroid patients were compared across blood and tumor or nodule tissue.

Nobody among the patients had been given any treatment before thyroid surgery. The receptor's source is a female donor with papillary thyroid cancer or a benign thyroid nodule (not recorded which). Some clones in this sample may be carry-over from other donors' samples. Sequencing was performed on tumor tissue.

CDR3 loop: CSARGQGLKNIQYF. In nucleotides, the CDR3 is TGCAGTGCTAGAGGCCAGGGGCTAAAAAACATTCAGTACTTC. The J gene is TRBJ2-4, the V gene TRBV20-1, with a possible D match to TRBD1 (6 bases). The germline V gene has CDR1 DFQATT and CDR2 SNEGSKA (reference sequence). Trimming cost V 1 base and J 4 bases, with 11 bases left between them. The CDR3 covers 14 residues.